This TCR beta chain was sequenced during a study of blood T cell repertoires in COVID-19 (dated by TCRdb to the early 2020s). In terms of the full investigation: Samples covering the acute and convalescent phases of COVID-19 were provided by collaborators in the United States, Italy and Spain. The material from the prospective study consisted of cDNA or gDNA derived from T cells, B-cell-depleted T cells, or PBMCs. Subjects who had been exposed to COVID-19, were actively infected with it, or had recovered from it provided the deeply sampled blood TCRbeta repertoires that made up the dataset. A freely available public database, intended as a resource for researchers studying the immune response to SARS-CoV-2, is where the repertoires were released. Samples were obtained from the ongoing ImmuneRACE study (first 160 participants) and from roughly 1,300 subjects provided by 6 global collaborators. Nearly every sample came with metadata listing a de-identified subject ID, COVID-19 status, age in years and sex. HLA class I and class II types, where available, came from metadata supplied by the sample provider rather than from assay-based typing. Study-wide conclusions, independent of this receptor: The quantity of clinical and demographic metadata differed by source and by participant and was supplied without curation.

TCRbeta CDR3 regions were amplified from genomic DNA by means of the immunoSEQ Assay, a bias-controlled multiplex PCR. The authors' pipeline ran thus. The number of nucleated cells in each sample was estimated by amplification of reference gene primers within the assay. To quantify the absolute abundance of each unique TCRbeta CDR3 rearrangement, sequence reads were collapsed and filtered. For each sample, productive Simpson clonality was calculated by taking the square root of Simpson's diversity index across productive rearrangements. TCRdb's version of the immuneACCESS table is confined to in-frame rearrangements and falls short of the full clone set. An unresolved V gene accounts for under half of the shortfall where checked; the remainder is of unknown origin. D and trimming were read from the DNA, whereas the V and J calls and clone size are those reported in that table. Recorded for this sample are roughly 73,000 clones; more than 75% of them occurred a single time. 29% of the sample is taken by the ten largest.

The germline V gene (reference sequence) sets CDR1 to SEHNR and CDR2 to FQNEAQ. Trimming costs V 4 bases and J 9 bases, and their ends lie 12 bases apart. Counted from cysteine to phenylalanine, this CDR3 has 12 amino acids. Only the CDR3 region is kept as DNA, spanning 36 bases read in frame from base 1. Each collaborating institution followed its own protocols to collect whole blood in K2EDTA tubes. Collaborator samples were shipped for TCRbeta analysis as frozen whole blood, isolated PBMCs, or DNA extracted from either sample type. Remarks on this clone: Its recognized antigen is unknown. No much larger clone is present one base from it, and per-base qualities are unavailable.

Sample: peripheral blood. The sequence was collected from a woman at least 80 years old with active or convalescent COVID-19. The chain is encoded by TRBV7-9 joined to TRBJ1-2; no D gene can be assigned with confidence. The CDR3 protein: CASSWGESRYTF. The DNA is TGTGCCAGCAGCTGGGGAGAGTCCCGCTACACCTTC.